The rows below give T cell receptor beta chains drawn from one sample of a study of PD-1 blockade in classical Hodgkin lymphoma. Sequencing used immunoSEQ multiplex PCR; TCRdb keeps in-frame clones, though not all of them. The sample lists some 30,000 clones; roughly 92% were seen once. The sequencing here drew on CD4+ T cells from blood, taken before the fourth cycle of nivolumab. These receptors came from a human donor with classical Hodgkin lymphoma. Both conserved end residues are part of each CDR3. The order of the fields is clone size, J gene, D gene, V gene, CDR3 DNA, CDR3 protein. D genes are given only for firm matches. The size of a clone is reported for some rows only, either as once, few or many, or as a class for expanded clones.

>NA|TRBJ2-4|TRBD1|TRBV28
TGTGCCAGCCGGGACAGCCAGAAAAACATTCAGTACTTC
CASRDSQKNIQYF
>NA|TRBJ1-2|NA|TRBV5-5
TGTGCCAGCAGCCCAGGAGGCGGCTACACCTTC
CASSPGGGYTF
>once|TRBJ1-1|NA|TRBV9
TGTGCCAGCAGCGCTGATCCGACAGGTCAGAACACTGAAGCTTTCTTT
CASSADPTGQNTEAFF
>NA|TRBJ2-5|NA|TRBV30
TGTGCCTGGAGTCCCCTGGGTAGTGCGACCCAGTACTTC
CAWSPLGSATQYF
>NA|TRBJ2-7|NA|TRBV27
TGTGCCAGCAGTTTAAGGGGCGCAACCTACGAGCAGTACTTC
CASSLRGATYEQYF
>NA|TRBJ1-2|NA|TRBV7-2
TGTGCCAGCAGCTTAGATTCGGGCGCTCGGGGCTATGGCTACACCTTC
CASSLDSGARGYGYTF
>NA|TRBJ1-1|NA|TRBV11-3
TGTGCCAGCAGCTTAGCGGGGGAATCGAACACTGAAGCTTTCTTT
CASSLAGESNTEAFF
>NA|TRBJ2-5|TRBD2|TRBV6-6
TGTGCCAGCAGGCCCCGGCTAGCGGGAGTTCAAGAGACCCAGTACTTC
CASRPRLAGVQETQYF
>NA|TRBJ2-5|NA|TRBV11-2
TGTGCCAGCAGCTCAACCATCGGGATAGGGGGGACCCAGTACTTC
CASSSTIGIGGTQYF
>once|TRBJ2-1|NA|TRBV5-1
TGCGCCAGCAGCTTGGTCGGGTACAATGAGCAGTTCTTC
CASSLVGYNEQFF
>NA|TRBJ2-1|TRBD2|TRBV11-3
TGTGCCAGCAGCTTGGCTAGCGGGGGATACAATGAGCAGTTCTTC
CASSLASGGYNEQFF
>once|TRBJ1-1|NA|TRBV10-3
TGTGCCATCAGTAGGGAGATCCAGAACACTGAAGCTTTCTTT
CAISREIQNTEAFF
>NA|TRBJ2-1|NA|TRBV27
TGTGCCAGCAGTTTAGTTCCCAGGGTGGTTGAGCAGTTCTTC
CASSLVPRVVEQFF
>NA|TRBJ1-1|NA|TRBV6-6
TGTGCCAGCACCAGTAGCGGGGCCCCATCCGAAGCTTTCTTT
CASTSSGAPSEAFF
>NA|TRBJ1-2|NA|TRBV18
TGTGCCAGCTCACGGACGGCGTCCCAAGCTAACTATGGCTACACCTTC
CASSRTASQANYGYTF
>NA|TRBJ2-3|NA|TRBV4-1
TGCGCCAGCAGCCGAGCGGCGGGATTCACAGATACGCAGTATTTT
CASSRAAGFTDTQYF
>NA|TRBJ2-1|NA|TRBV30
TGTGCCTGGACGACAGGTTGGAGGGACAATGAGCAGTTCTTC
CAWTTGWRDNEQFF
>NA|TRBJ2-2|TRBD1|TRBV27
TGTGCCAGCAGTTATCAGGGGGCAGGCACCGGGGAGCTGTTTTTT
CASSYQGAGTGELFF
>NA|TRBJ1-1|TRBD1|TRBV30
TGTGCCTGGAGCCAGGGGGCTGGGTCTGAAGCTTTCTTT
CAWSQGAGSEAFF
>once|TRBJ2-7|NA|TRBV27
TGTGCCAGCAGGTTGGGACGGCTAAGCTCCTACGAGCAGTACTTC
CASRLGRLSSYEQYF
>NA|TRBJ1-1|TRBD1|TRBV7-3
TGTGCCAGCAGCTTAGGGACAGACACTGAAGCTTTCTTT
CASSLGTDTEAFF
>NA|TRBJ1-5|NA|TRBV2
TGTGCCAGCAGGTTAGCGGGACCGGAGAAGCCCCAGCATTTT
CASRLAGPEKPQHF
>NA|TRBJ2-6|NA|TRBV6-1
TGTGCCAGCAGTGAGCAGGGTTCTGGGGCCAACGTCCTGACTTTC
CASSEQGSGANVLTF
>NA|TRBJ1-2|NA|TRBV27
TGTGCCAGCAGTTTCGTATCTCATTTTAACTATGGCTACACCTTC
CASSFVSHFNYGYTF
>once|TRBJ1-2|NA|TRBV28
TGTGCCAGCAGTTCCGTCCGCGCGAGTTTTTATGGCTACACCTTC
CASSSVRASFYGYTF
>NA|TRBJ2-3|TRBD2|TRBV2
TGTGCCAGCAAACGACTAGCGTTTAGCACAGATACGCAGTATTTT
CASKRLAFSTDTQYF
>once|TRBJ1-6|NA|TRBV18
TGTGCCAGCTCACCACGGAGGAGCTCCTATAATTCACCCCTCCACTTT
CASSPRRSSYNSPLHF
>once|TRBJ2-2|NA|TRBV30
TGTGCCTGGAGCCTACTCACTAGGGACACCGGGGAGCTGTTTTTT
CAWSLLTRDTGELFF
>NA|TRBJ1-2|NA|TRBV30
TGTGCCTGGAGAGCCTCTTTCTGGGAGGCCTATGGCTACACCTTC
CAWRASFWEAYGYTF
>NA|TRBJ1-2|NA|TRBV29-1
TGCAGCGTTGAATGGGGGCGAGGCTACACCTTC
CSVEWGRGYTF
>NA|TRBJ1-1|NA|TRBV5-1
TGCGCCAGCAGCTTGGTCGCGTCGGGGCGCGGCACTGAAGCTTTCTTT
CASSLVASGRGTEAFF
>NA|TRBJ2-1|NA|TRBV25-1
TGTGCCAGCAGTGAGGGGGGCGGGGGCTCCTACAATGAGCAGTTCTTC
CASSEGGGGSYNEQFF
>NA|TRBJ1-1|TRBD1|TRBV6-5
TGTGCCAGCAGCAGGGGACAGGGCGGCACTGAAGCTTTCTTT
CASSRGQGGTEAFF
>NA|TRBJ2-7|NA|TRBV6-5
TGTGCCAGCAGTTACCGGAACGAGCAGTACTTC
CASSYRNEQYF
>NA|TRBJ1-2|NA|TRBV27
TGTGCCAGCAGTTTAAGTCGGGTGAACTATGGCTACACCTTC
CASSLSRVNYGYTF
>NA|TRBJ2-1|NA|TRBV5-1
TGCGCCAGCAGCCTATACAATGAGCAGTTCTTC
CASSLYNEQFF
>NA|TRBJ2-2|TRBD1|TRBV5-1
TGCGCCAGCAGCTTATCGGACAGGGTCTCCGGGGAGCTGTTTTTT
CASSLSDRVSGELFF
>NA|TRBJ2-7|TRBD1|TRBV5-6
TGTGCCAGCAGCTTAACAGGGGTGAACGAGCAGTACTTC
CASSLTGVNEQYF
>few|TRBJ1-2|NA|TRBV6-1
TGTGCCAGCAGATCGAGTTCGGCAGCCAACTATGGCTACACCTTC
CASRSSSAANYGYTF
>NA|TRBJ1-4|TRBD1|TRBV27
TGTGCCAGCAGTCCATTTGTGGGGACAGGGGAAGAAAAACTGTTTTTT
CASSPFVGTGEEKLFF
>NA|TRBJ2-5|TRBD2|TRBV18
TGTGCCAGCTCACCCGGGAGGGGTTTCGGAGAGACCCAGTACTTC
CASSPGRGFGETQYF
>NA|TRBJ2-3|NA|TRBV9
TGTGCCAGCAGCGTAGGGGGGGCCTACACAGATACGCAGTATTTT
CASSVGGAYTDTQYF
>NA|TRBJ2-1|TRBD1|TRBV29-1
TGCAGCGTTCGCCAAACCGGGACAGGGAACAATGAGCAGTTCTTC
CSVRQTGTGNNEQFF
>NA|TRBJ1-1|NA|TRBV6-4
TGTGCCAGCAGTGACGAAGATGGGAACACTGAAGCTTTCTTT
CASSDEDGNTEAFF
>NA|TRBJ1-5|NA|TRBV15
TGTGCCACCAGCAGGGGGACGTTTAGCAATCAGCCCCAGCATTTT
CATSRGTFSNQPQHF
>once|TRBJ2-2|TRBD1|TRBV5-6
TGTGCCAGCAGCGCTGGACAGGGAGGTTTGGGGGAGCTGTTTTTT
CASSAGQGGLGELFF
>NA|TRBJ1-5|TRBD1|TRBV9
TGTGCCAGCAGCGTAGGGCCAGGGGGTCGGCATCAGCCCCAGCATTTT
CASSVGPGGRHQPQHF
>NA|TRBJ2-4|NA|TRBV19
TGTGCCAGTAGTATCATGGGCGGGGCGGCCAAAAACATTCAGTACTTC
CASSIMGGAAKNIQYF
>NA|TRBJ2-5|NA|TRBV19
TGTGCCAGTAGTATAAGCTCCGAGACCCAGTACTTC
CASSISSETQYF
>NA|TRBJ2-1|NA|TRBV25-1
TGTGCCAGTCGAGGGACCCGTGGCAGGGACAATGAGCAGTTCTTC
CASRGTRGRDNEQFF
>NA|TRBJ1-5|TRBD1|TRBV19
TGTGCCAGTAGCGGACAGGTGAGCAATCAGCCCCAGCATTTT
CASSGQVSNQPQHF
>NA|TRBJ2-3|TRBD2|TRBV29-1
TGCAGCGTTGGGGAGGGTACGCAGTATTTT
CSVGEGTQYF
>NA|TRBJ2-7|NA|TRBV30
TGTGCCTGGAGGCCCTACGACTCCCCCTACGAGCAGTACTTC
CAWRPYDSPYEQYF
>NA|TRBJ2-2|NA|TRBV2
TGTGCCAGCAGGGTTATACAGGGTGATACCGGGGAGCTGTTTTTT
CASRVIQGDTGELFF